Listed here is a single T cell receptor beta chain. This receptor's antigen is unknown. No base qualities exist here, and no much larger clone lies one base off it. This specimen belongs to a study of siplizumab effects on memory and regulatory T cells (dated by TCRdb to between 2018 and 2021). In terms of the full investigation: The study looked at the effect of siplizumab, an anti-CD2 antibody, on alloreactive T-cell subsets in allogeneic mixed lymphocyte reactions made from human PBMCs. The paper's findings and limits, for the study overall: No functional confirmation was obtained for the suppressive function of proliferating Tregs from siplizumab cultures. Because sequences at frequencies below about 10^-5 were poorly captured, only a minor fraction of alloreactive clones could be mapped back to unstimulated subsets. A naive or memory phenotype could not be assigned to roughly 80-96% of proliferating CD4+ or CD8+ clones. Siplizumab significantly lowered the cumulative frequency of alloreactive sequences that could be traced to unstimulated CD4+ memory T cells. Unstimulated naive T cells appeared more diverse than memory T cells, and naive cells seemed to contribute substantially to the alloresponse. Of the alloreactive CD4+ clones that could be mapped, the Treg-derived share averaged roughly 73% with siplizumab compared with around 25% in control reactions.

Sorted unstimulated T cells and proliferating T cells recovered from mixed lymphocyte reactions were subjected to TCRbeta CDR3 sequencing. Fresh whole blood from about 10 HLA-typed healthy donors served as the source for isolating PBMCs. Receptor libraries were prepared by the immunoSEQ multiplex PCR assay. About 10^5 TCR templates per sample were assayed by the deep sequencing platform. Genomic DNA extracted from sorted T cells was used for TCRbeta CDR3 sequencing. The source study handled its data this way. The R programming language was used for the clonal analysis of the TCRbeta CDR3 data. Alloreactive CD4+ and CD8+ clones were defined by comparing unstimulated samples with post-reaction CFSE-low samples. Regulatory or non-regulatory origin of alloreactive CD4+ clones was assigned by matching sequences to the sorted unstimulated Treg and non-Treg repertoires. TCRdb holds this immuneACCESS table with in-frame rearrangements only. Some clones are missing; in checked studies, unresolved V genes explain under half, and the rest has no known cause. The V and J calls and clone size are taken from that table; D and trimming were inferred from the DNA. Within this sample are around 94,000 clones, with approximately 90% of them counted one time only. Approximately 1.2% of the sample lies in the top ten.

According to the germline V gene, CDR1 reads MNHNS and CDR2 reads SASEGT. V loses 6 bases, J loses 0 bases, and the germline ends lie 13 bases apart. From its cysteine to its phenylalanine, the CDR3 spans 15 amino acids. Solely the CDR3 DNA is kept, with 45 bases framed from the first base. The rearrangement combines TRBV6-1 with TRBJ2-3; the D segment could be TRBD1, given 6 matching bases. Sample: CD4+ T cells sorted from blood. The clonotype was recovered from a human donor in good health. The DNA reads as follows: TGTGCCAGCAGCCCAAGGGGGTTCAGCACAGATACGCAGTATTTT. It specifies CASSPRGFSTDTQYF.